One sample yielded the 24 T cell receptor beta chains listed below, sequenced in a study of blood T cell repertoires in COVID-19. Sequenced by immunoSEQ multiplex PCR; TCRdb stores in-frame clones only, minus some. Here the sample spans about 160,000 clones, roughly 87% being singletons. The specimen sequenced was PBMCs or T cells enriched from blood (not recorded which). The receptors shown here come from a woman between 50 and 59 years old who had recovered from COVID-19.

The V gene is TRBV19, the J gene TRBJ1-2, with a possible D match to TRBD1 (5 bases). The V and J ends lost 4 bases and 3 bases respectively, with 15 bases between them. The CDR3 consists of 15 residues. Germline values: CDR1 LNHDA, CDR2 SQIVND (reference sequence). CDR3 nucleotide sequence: TGTGCCAGTAGTAGCACAAAGACAGCAGACTATGGCTACACCTTC. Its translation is CASSSTKTADYGYTF.

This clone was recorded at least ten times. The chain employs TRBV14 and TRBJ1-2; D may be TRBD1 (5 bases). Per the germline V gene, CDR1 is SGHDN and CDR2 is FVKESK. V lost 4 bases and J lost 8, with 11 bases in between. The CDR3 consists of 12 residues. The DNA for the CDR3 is TGTGCCAGCAGCCCGGGGACTGGAGGCTACACCTTC. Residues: CASSPGTGGYTF.

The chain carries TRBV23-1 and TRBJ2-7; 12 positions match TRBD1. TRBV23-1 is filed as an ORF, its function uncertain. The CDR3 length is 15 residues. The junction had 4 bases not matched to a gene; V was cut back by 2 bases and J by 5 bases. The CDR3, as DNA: TGCGCCAGCAGTCAAGGGACAGGGGGCAAGCACGAGCAGTACTTC. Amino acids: CASSQGTGGKHEQYF.

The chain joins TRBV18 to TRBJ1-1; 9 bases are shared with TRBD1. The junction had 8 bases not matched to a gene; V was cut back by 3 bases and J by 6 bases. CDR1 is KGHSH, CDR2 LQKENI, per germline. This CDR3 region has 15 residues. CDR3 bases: TGTGCCAGCTCACCTACAGGGGGCGGAGTGGCTGAAGCTTTCTTT. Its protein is CASSPTGGGVAEAFF.

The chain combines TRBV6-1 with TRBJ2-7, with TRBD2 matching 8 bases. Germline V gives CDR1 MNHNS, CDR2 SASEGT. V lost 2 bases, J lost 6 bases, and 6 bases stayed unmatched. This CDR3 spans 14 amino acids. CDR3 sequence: CASSESSGSSEQYF. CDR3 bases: TGTGCCAGCAGTGAATCCAGCGGGAGCAGCGAGCAGTACTTC.

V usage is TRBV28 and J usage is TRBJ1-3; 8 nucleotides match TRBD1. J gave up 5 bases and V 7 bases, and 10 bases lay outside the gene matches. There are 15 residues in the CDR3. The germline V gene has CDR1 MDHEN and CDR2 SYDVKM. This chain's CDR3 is CASTPQGQGRNTIYF. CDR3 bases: TGTGCCAGCACCCCCCAAGGACAGGGCAGAAACACCATATATTTT.

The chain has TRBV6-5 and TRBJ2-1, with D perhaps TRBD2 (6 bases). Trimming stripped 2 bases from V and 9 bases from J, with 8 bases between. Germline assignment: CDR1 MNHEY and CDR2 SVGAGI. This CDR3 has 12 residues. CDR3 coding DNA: TGTGCCAGCAGTTACCAGGGAGGTGAGCAGTTCTTC. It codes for CASSYQGGEQFF.

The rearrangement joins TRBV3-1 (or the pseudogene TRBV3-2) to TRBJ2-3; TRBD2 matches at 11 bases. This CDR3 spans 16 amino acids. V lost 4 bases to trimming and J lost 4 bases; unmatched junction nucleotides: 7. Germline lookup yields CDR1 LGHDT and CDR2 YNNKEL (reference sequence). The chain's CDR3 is CASSRLAGGEADTQYF. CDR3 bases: TGTGCCAGCAGCCGTCTAGCGGGAGGTGAGGCAGATACGCAGTATTTT.

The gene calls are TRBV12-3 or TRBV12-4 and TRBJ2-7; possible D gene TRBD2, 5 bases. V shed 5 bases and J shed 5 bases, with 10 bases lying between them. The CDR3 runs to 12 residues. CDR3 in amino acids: CASSPWRNEQYF. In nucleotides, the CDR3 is TGTGCCAGCAGTCCGTGGAGGAACGAGCAGTACTTC.

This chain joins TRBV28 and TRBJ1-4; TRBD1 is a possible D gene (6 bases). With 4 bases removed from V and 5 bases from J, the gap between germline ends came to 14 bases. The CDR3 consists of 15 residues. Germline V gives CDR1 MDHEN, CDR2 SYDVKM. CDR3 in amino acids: CASSSQQGKNEKLFF. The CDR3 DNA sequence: TGTGCCAGCAGTTCCCAACAGGGTAAAAATGAAAAACTGTTTTTT.

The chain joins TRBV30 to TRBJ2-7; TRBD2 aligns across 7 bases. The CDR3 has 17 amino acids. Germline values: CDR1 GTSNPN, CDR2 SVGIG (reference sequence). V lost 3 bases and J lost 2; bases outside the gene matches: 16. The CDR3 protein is CAWRGAEREQTTYEQYF. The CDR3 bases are TGTGCCTGGAGGGGCGCCGAGCGGGAACAAACCACCTACGAGCAGTACTTC.

This chain's CDR3 is CASSIAKNNEQFF. CDR3 bases: TGTGCCAGTAGTATAGCTAAGAACAATGAGCAGTTCTTC. The chain carries TRBV19 and TRBJ2-1, with D hard to call. The germline gives CDR1 LNHDA, CDR2 SQIVND (reference sequence). Trimming shortened V by 1 base and J by 5 bases, and 6 bases separated the two germline ends. CDR3 length: 13 amino acids.

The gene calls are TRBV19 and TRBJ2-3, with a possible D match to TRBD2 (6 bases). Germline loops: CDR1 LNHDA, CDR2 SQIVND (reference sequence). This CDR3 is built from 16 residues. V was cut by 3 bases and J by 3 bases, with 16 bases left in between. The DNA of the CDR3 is TGTGCCAGTAGTATTTTATCGCGGGGCCCGACAGATACGCAGTATTTT. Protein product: CASSILSRGPTDTQYF. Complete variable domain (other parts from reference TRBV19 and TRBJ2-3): DGGITQSPKYLFRKEGQNVTLSCEQNLNHDAMYWYRQDPGQGLRLIYYSQIVNDFQKGDIAEGYSVSREKKESFPLTVTSAQKNPTAFYLCASSILSRGPTDTQYFGPGTRLTVL.

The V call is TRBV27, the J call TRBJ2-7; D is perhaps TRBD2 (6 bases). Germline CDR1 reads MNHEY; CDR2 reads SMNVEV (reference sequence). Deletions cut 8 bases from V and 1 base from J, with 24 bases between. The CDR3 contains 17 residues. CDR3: CASANPLGGSGSYEQYF. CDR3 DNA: TGTGCCAGCGCGAACCCCTTGGGGGGAAGTGGGTCCTACGAGCAGTACTTC.

The CDR3 loop is CASSLDIAGLSGELFF. CDR3 nucleotides: TGTGCCAGCAGCTTAGATATAGCGGGGCTTTCCGGGGAGCTGTTTTTT. This chain uses TRBV7-2 with TRBJ2-2; TRBD2 matches 8 bases. After removal of 1 base from V and 6 bases from J, the junction contained 7 bases not matched to a gene. The germline V gene has CDR1 SGHTA and CDR2 FQGNSA. The CDR3 consists of 16 residues.

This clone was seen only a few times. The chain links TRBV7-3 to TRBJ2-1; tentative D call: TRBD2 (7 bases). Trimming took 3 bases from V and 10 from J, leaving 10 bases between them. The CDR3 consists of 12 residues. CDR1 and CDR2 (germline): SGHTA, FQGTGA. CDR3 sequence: CASSFPGGEQFF. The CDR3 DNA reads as TGTGCCAGCAGCTTTCCGGGGGGCGAGCAGTTCTTC.

The CDR3: CASSFRMNTEAFF. CDR3 nucleotides: TGTGCCAGCAGCTTCAGAATGAACACTGAAGCTTTCTTT. This chain links TRBV7-2 with TRBJ1-1; D uncertain. Trimming left V 3 bases short and J 0 bases short, with 5 bases between. This CDR3 has 13 residues. Per the germline V gene, CDR1 is SGHTA and CDR2 is FQGNSA.

CDR3 sequence reads: CATSRTSGRGPNEQFF. CDR3 nucleotides: TGTGCCACCAGTAGGACTAGCGGGAGAGGCCCCAATGAGCAGTTCTTC. J is TRBJ2-1 and V is TRBV24-1, with 13 bases lining up with TRBD2. The V gene's germline CDR1 is KGHDR and CDR2 SFDVKD. After removal of 6 bases from V and 6 bases from J, the junction contained 7 bases not matched to a gene. The CDR3 runs to 16 residues.

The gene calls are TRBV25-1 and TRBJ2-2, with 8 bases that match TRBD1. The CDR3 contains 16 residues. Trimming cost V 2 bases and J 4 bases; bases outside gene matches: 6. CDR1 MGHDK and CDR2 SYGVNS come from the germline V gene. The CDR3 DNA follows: TGTGCCAGCAGTGAAAGTGGCAGGGGGCCCACCGGGGAGCTGTTTTTT. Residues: CASSESGRGPTGELFF.

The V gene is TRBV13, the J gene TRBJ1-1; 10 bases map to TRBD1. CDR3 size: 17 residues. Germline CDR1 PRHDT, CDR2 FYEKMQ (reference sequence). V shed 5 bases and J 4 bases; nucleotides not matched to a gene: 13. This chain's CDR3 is CASSQRDRGRFGTEAFF. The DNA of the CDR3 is TGTGCCAGCAGCCAACGAGACAGGGGGCGGTTTGGCACTGAAGCTTTCTTT.

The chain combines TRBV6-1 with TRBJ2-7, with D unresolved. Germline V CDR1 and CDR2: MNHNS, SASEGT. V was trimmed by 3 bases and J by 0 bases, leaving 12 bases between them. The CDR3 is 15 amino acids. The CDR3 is CASSDGSTASYEQYF. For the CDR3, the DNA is TGTGCCAGCAGTGACGGTAGTACCGCCTCCTACGAGCAGTACTTC.

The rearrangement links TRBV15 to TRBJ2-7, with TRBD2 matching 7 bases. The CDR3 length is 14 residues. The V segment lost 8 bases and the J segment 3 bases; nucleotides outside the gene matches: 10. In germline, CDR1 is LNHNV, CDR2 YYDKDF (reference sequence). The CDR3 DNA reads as TGTGCCACCGCCCCTCGAGCGGGACTCTACGAGCAGTACTTC. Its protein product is CATAPRAGLYEQYF.

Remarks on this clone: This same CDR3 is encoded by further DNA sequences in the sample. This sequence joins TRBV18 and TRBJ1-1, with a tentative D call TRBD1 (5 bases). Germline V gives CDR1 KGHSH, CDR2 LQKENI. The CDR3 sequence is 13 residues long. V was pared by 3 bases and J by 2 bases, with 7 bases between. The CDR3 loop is CASSPQGNTEAFF. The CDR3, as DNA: TGTGCCAGCTCACCGCAGGGAAACACTGAAGCTTTCTTT.

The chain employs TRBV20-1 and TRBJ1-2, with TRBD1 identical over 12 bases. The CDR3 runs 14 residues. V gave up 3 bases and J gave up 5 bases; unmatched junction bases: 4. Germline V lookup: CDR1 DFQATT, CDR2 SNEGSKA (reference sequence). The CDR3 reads CSASMGQGAYGYTF. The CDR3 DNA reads TGCAGTGCTAGTATGGGACAGGGGGCGTATGGCTACACCTTC.